A selection of T cell receptor beta chains follows, all from one sample in a study of T cell repertoires in cytomegalovirus infection. TCRdb redid the calling of the reads with MiXCR, one entry per CDR3 protein. The repertoire holds around 630,000 distinct CDR3 sequences, approximately 24% seen once, with 6.5% to 10% in the top ten. Sample: CD8+ T cells from PBMCs. The receptors stem from a human donor in good health (CMV status not recorded). Some clones in this sample may be carry-over from other donors' samples. Each CDR3 is given with its conserved first and last residue. The D gene is left open where the match is weak. Expanded clones get a size class; other rows say once, few or many, or leave the size out.

length,J,D,size,V,CDR3,DNA
16,TRBJ1-4,.,few,TRBV7-9,CASSLADAGSNEKLFF,TGTGCCAGCAGCTTAGCCGACGCAGGTTCTAATGAAAAACTGTTTTTT
15,TRBJ2-3,TRBD1,many,TRBV11-2,CASSIQGENTDTQYF,TGTGCCAGCAGCATACAGGGGGAGAACACAGATACGCAGTATTTT
14,TRBJ1-5,TRBD1,.,TRBV6-1,CASSVGQGNQPQHF,TGTGCCAGCAGCGTAGGACAGGGGAATCAGCCCCAGCATTTT
17,TRBJ2-2,.,.,TRBV14,CASSHLKGGPNTGELFF,TGTGCCAGCAGCCACTTAAAGGGGGGGCCGAACACCGGGGAGCTGTTTTTT
14,TRBJ2-1,.,many,TRBV6-2/TRBV6-3,CASSYGGGYNEQFF,TGTGCCAGCAGTTACGGAGGGGGATACAATGAGCAGTTCTTC
12,TRBJ2-1,.,many,TRBV7-6,CASSLYPPEQFF,TGTGCCAGCAGCTTATACCCCCCTGAGCAGTTCTTC
15,TRBJ2-5,TRBD1,.,TRBV15,CATSRERGQVETQYF,TGTGCCACCAGCAGAGAAAGGGGGCAGGTAGAGACCCAGTACTTC
13,TRBJ2-3,.,.,TRBV29-1,CSVVKTDTDTQYF,TGCAGCGTTGTTAAGACCGACACAGATACGCAGTATTTT
15,TRBJ1-2,TRBD1,many,TRBV6-6,CASSYPAGQVRGYTF,TGTGCCAGCAGTTACCCTGCGGGACAGGTCAGAGGCTACACCTTC
14,TRBJ1-1,.,.,TRBV27,CASSQHQGLVGAFF,TGTGCCAGCAGTCAACATCAGGGCCTGGTCGGAGCTTTCTTT
16,TRBJ2-2,.,many,TRBV7-8,CASSLRGRGALMELFF,TGTGCCAGCAGCTTACGAGGCAGGGGAGCCCTTATGGAGCTGTTTTTT
15,TRBJ2-3,.,once,TRBV28,CTSNLDAEFTDTQYF,TGTACCAGCAACCTGGACGCAGAGTTCACAGATACGCAGTATTTT
17,TRBJ1-5,.,few,TRBV7-6,CASSLGAASLSNQPQHF,TGTGCCAGCAGCTTAGGGGCGGCAAGCCTTAGCAATCAGCCCCAGCATTTT
14,TRBJ2-3,.,many,TRBV7-2,CASSRPWGYDTQYF,TGTGCCAGCAGCCGACCGTGGGGGTACGATACGCAGTATTTT
13,TRBJ1-6,.,many,TRBV7-2,CASSVPGDSPLHF,TGTGCCAGCAGCGTCCCGGGGGACTCACCCCTCCACTTT
16,TRBJ1-4,TRBD1,.,TRBV28,CASNSGTGATNEKLFF,TGTGCCAGCAACTCCGGGACAGGGGCAACTAATGAAAAACTGTTTTTT
16,TRBJ2-1,.,many,TRBV7-2,CASSLGPLGAYNEQFF,TGTGCCAGCAGCTTAGGCCCACTAGGGGCCTACAATGAGCAGTTCTTC
17,TRBJ2-1,TRBD2,.,TRBV2,CASSEGGIAGGEDEQFF,TGTGCCAGCAGTGAAGGGGGGATAGCGGGGGGGGAAGATGAGCAGTTCTTC
16,TRBJ1-2,.,.,TRBV5-4,CASSGYGDTLNYGYTF,TGTGCCAGCAGCGGCTACGGGGACACGCTTAACTATGGCTACACCTTC
13,TRBJ2-3,.,.,TRBV12-3/TRBV12-4,CASYSAEGDTQYF,TGTGCCAGCTATAGCGCCGAAGGAGATACGCAGTATTTT
15,TRBJ2-3,.,.,TRBV10-3,CAISEEVLSTDTQYF,TGTGCCATCAGTGAAGAGGTCTTGAGCACAGATACGCAGTATTTT
14,TRBJ1-6,.,few,TRBV28,CASSYGTRNSPLHF,TGTGCCAGCAGTTACGGGACAAGGAATTCACCCCTCCACTTT
13,TRBJ2-1,.,.,TRBV13,CASSLGRTDEQFF,TGTGCCAGCAGCTTAGGCCGAACAGATGAGCAGTTCTTC
15,TRBJ1-4,.,many,TRBV7-9,CASTPGDSTNEKLFF,TGTGCCAGCACCCCCGGGGACTCAACTAATGAAAAACTGTTTTTT
14,TRBJ1-4,.,.,TRBV7-6,CASNSGAINEKLFF,TGTGCCAGCAATTCAGGGGCTATTAATGAAAAACTGTTTTTT
13,TRBJ1-2,TRBD1,many,TRBV7-2,CASSLDRGYGYTF,TGTGCCAGCAGCTTGGACAGGGGCTATGGCTACACCTTC
17,TRBJ2-7,.,.,TRBV29-1,CSVVEGEWRTSSYEQYF,TGCAGCGTTGTGGAGGGGGAATGGAGGACGAGCTCCTACGAGCAGTACTTC
15,TRBJ2-1,.,.,TRBV6-6,CASSYPTTTYNEQFF,TGTGCCAGCAGTTACCCGACGACTACTTACAATGAGCAGTTCTTC
15,TRBJ1-4,.,.,TRBV14,CASSQEPGTNEKLFF,TGTGCCAGCAGCCAAGAACCGGGAACTAATGAAAAACTGTTTTTT
14,TRBJ1-1,.,many,TRBV5-4,CASSPGQPYTEAFF,TGTGCCAGCAGCCCAGGACAGCCGTACACTGAAGCTTTCTTT
12,TRBJ2-1,.,few,TRBV20-1,CSAREGANEQFF,TGCAGTGCTAGAGAGGGGGCCAATGAGCAGTTCTTC
19,TRBJ2-3,TRBD1,.,TRBV6-6,CASRRVGTGERVWFDTQYF,TGTGCCAGCAGGCGTGTAGGGACAGGGGAAAGAGTCTGGTTTGATACGCAGTATTTT
16,TRBJ2-1,.,many,TRBV7-9,CASSLIAGATYNEQFF,TGTGCCAGCAGCTTAATTGCGGGGGCCACCTACAATGAGCAGTTCTTC
12,TRBJ2-1,.,many,TRBV12-3/TRBV12-4,CASSLLMEEQFF,TGTGCCAGCAGTCTCCTCATGGAAGAGCAGTTCTTC
14,TRBJ2-7,TRBD1,.,TRBV29-1,CSVQPGQGDYEQYF,TGCAGCGTTCAACCGGGACAGGGGGACTACGAGCAGTACTTC
14,TRBJ2-2,.,.,TRBV19,CASSIFSNTGELFF,TGTGCCAGTAGTATTTTTTCGAACACCGGGGAGCTGTTTTTT
14,TRBJ2-7,.,.,TRBV15,CATSPRESDYEQYF,TGTGCCACCAGCCCCCGGGAATCTGACTACGAGCAGTACTTC